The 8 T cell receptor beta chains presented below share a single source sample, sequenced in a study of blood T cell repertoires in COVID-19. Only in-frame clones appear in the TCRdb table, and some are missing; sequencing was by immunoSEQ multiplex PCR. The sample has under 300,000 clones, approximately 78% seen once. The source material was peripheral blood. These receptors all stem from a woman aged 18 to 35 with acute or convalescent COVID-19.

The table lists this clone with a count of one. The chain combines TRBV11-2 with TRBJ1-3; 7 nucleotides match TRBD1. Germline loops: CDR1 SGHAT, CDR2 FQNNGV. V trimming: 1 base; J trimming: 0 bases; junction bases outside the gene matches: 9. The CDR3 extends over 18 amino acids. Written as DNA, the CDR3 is TGTGCCAGCAGCTTAGTCATTGGGTACAGGGGCTCTGGAAACACCATATATTTT. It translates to CASSLVIGYRGSGNTIYF.

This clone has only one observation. The CDR3 here is CASSVLAGAEKYEQYF. The CDR3 DNA reads as TGTGCCAGCAGTGTACTAGCGGGAGCAGAAAAATACGAGCAGTACTTC. This chain links TRBV2 with TRBJ2-7; TRBD2 aligns across 11 bases. V was pared by 4 bases and J by 4 bases, with 9 bases of the junction left unmatched. The CDR3 loop spans 16 amino acids. CDR1 is SNHLY and CDR2 is FYNNEI in the germline V gene.

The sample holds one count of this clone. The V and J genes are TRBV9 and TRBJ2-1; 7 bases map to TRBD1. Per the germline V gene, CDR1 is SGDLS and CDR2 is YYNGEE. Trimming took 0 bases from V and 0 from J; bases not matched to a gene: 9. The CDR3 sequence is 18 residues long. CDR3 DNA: TGTGCCAGCAGCGTAGACACGGGACAGAAATACTCCTACAATGAGCAGTTCTTC. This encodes CASSVDTGQKYSYNEQFF.

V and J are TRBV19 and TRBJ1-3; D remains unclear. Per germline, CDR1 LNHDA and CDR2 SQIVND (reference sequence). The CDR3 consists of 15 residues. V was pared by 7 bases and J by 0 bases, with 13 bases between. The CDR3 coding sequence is TGTGCCAGTACCGTAGAGGGAAACTCTGGAAACACCATATATTTT. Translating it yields CASTVEGNSGNTIYF.

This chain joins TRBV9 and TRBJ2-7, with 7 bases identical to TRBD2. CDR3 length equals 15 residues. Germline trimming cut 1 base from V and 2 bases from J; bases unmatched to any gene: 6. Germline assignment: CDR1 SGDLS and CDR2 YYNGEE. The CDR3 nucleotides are TGTGCCAGCAGCGTATGGGCTAGCGGAACCTACGAGCAGTACTTC. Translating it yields CASSVWASGTYEQYF.

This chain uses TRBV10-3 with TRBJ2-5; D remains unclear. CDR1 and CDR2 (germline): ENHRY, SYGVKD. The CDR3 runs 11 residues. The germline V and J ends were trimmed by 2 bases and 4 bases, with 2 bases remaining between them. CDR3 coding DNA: TGTGCCATCAGTGAGCGAGAGACCCAGTACTTC. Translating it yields CAISERETQYF.

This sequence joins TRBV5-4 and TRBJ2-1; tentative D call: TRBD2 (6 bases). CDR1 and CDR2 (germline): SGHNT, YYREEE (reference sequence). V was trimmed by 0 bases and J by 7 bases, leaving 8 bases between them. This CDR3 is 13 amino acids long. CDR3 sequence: CASSLGSGNEQFF. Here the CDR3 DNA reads TGTGCCAGCAGCTTGGGTAGCGGAAATGAGCAGTTCTTC.

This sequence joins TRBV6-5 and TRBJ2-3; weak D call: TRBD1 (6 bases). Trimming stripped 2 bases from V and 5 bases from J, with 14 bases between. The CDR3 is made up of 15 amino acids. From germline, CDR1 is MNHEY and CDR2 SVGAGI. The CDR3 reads CASSYEVQGQDTQYF. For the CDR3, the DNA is TGTGCCAGCAGTTACGAAGTCCAGGGACAAGATACGCAGTATTTT.